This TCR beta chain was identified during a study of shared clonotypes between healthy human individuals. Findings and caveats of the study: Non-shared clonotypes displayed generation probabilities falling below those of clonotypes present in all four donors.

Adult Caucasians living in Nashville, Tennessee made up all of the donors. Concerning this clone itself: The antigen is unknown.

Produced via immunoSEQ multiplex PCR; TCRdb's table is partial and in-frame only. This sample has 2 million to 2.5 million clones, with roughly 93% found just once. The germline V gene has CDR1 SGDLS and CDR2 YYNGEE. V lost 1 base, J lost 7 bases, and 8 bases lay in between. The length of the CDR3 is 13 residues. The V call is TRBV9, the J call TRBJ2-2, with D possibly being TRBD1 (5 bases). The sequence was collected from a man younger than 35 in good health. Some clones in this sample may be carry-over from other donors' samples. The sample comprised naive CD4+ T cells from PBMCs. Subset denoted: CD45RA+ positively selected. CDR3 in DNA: TGTGCCAGCAGCGTACAGGGTAACGGGGAGCTGTTTTTT. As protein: CASSVQGNGELFF.